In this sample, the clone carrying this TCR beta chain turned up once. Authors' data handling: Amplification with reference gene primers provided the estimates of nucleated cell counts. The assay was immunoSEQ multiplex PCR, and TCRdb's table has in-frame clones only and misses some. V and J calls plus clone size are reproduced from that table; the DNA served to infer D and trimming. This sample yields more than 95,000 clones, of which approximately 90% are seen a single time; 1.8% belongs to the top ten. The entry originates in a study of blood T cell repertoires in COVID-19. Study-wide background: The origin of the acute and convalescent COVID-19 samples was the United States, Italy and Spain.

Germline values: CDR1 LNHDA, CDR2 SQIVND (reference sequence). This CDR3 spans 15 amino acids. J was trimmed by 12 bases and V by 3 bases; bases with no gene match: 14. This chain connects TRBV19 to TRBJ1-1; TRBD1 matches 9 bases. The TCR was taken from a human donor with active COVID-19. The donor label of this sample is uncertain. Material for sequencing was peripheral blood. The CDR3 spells CASSMMSMGQGTTFF. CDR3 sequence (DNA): TGTGCCAGTAGTATGATGAGTATGGGACAGGGAACGACTTTCTTT.